This T cell receptor beta chain was sequenced during a study of CD8+CD57+ T cells in acquired aplastic anemia. Study details: Average DNA yield from sorted CD4+ and CD8+ cells was around 3.2 ug.

Whole-study results and caveats: Significance was not reached for CD8+ Simpson's diversity between patients and controls.

Details on this clonotype: Its cognate antigen is unknown.

CDR3 length equals 16 residues. V lost 6 bases and J lost 6; bases outside the gene matches: 12. Per germline, CDR1 MGHDK and CDR2 SYGVNS. Selection for sequencing was limited to patients who had shown CD8+CD57+ cell expansion by flow cytometry. Researchers used genomic DNA as the template to profile TCR beta VDJ and CDR3. MiXCR was run by TCRdb on the reads, yielding one entry per CDR3 protein. The table includes under 200,000 distinct CDR3 sequences, about half detected once. The source material was sorted CD4+, CD8+, or CD8+CD57+ T cells (not recorded which) from PBMCs. This TCR was sampled from a human donor with aplastic anemia. This chain uses TRBV25-1 with TRBJ2-7; TRBD1 agrees at 12 bases. The CDR3 loop reads CASSLAPGQGAGEQYF. CDR3 DNA: TGTGCCAGCAGCTTAGCACCGGGACAGGGGGCTGGCGAGCAGTACTTC.